The 17 T cell receptor beta chains presented below share a single source sample, sequenced in a study of T cell changes during pregnancy in multiple sclerosis (dated by TCRdb to between 2018 and 2021). The library was built by means of the immunoSEQ multiplex PCR assay. What TCRdb holds here is the immuneACCESS table cut down to in-frame rearrangements. Part of the clones is not present; checked against another copy, under half of the missing clones reflect an unresolved V gene, and the others are unexplained. The sample table shows 38,000 or so clones, and more than 90% are seen once. The ten largest clones add up to around 1.3% of the sample. Sequences were derived from peripheral blood, sampled before pregnancy. These receptors were collected from a female donor with multiple sclerosis, enrolled in a pregnancy study.

Comments on this clone: Compared with germline, one end of the junction differs, possibly owing to a read error. The V call is TRBV11-2, the J call TRBJ1-2, with a possible D match to TRBD1 (5 bases). The CDR3 has 11 amino acids. The germline V gene has CDR1 SGHAT and CDR2 FQNNGV. The CDR3 loop reads CASSLDLSGGF. Written as DNA, the CDR3 is TGTGCCAGCAGCTTAGATCTATCCGGGGGTTTC.

A single count supports this clone. The chain carries TRBV6-6 and TRBJ2-7; TRBD1 matches at 11 bases. Germline loops: CDR1 MNHNY, CDR2 SVGAGI (reference sequence). J lost 4 bases, V lost 0 bases, and 2 bases had no gene match. The CDR3 length is 15 residues. CDR3: CASSYSGQGAYEQYF. The CDR3 nucleotides are TGTGCCAGCAGTTACTCCGGACAGGGGGCTTACGAGCAGTACTTC.

This chain links TRBV27 with TRBJ1-2; TRBD1 agrees at 9 bases. This CDR3 spans 15 amino acids. V trimming: 2 bases; J trimming: 8 bases; junction bases outside the gene matches: 9. In germline, CDR1 is MNHEY, CDR2 SMNVEV (reference sequence). Here the CDR3 reads CASSLGGQGSAGYTF. CDR3 DNA: TGTGCCAGCAGTTTAGGAGGACAGGGGTCAGCAGGCTACACCTTC.

The chain uses TRBV14 and TRBJ2-1; D remains unclear. The ends were cut back, 0 bases at V and 15 bases at J, with 18 bases in the middle. The CDR3 runs 14 residues. Germline CDR1 is SGHDN and CDR2 is FVKESK. The CDR3 region is CASSQDQRILGAFF. As DNA, the CDR3 is TGTGCCAGCAGCCAAGACCAGCGTATTCTCGGCGCGTTCTTC.

Worth noting for this clone: Within the sample, other DNA sequences also encode this same CDR3. The chain has TRBV18 and TRBJ2-5; TRBD1 agrees at 7 bases. The germline V gene has CDR1 KGHSH and CDR2 LQKENI. CDR3 length: 13 residues. J was trimmed by 2 bases and V by 3 bases; bases with no gene match: 0. The CDR3, as DNA: TGTGCCAGCTCACCGGGACAGCAAGAGACCCAGTACTTC. The encoded protein is CASSPGQQETQYF.

The DNA of the CDR3 is TGTGCCAGCAGTAAGCGGGGGTCTAGCACAGATACGCAGTATTTT. It translates to CASSKRGSSTDTQYF. The chain couples TRBV6-5 to TRBJ2-3, with 8 bases that match TRBD2. Germline loops: CDR1 MNHEY, CDR2 SVGAGI. CDR3 length: 15 residues. V shed 5 bases and J 0 bases; nucleotides not matched to a gene: 4.

This clone showed up just once. This chain uses TRBV19 with TRBJ1-5; possibly TRBD1 for D (5 bases). From germline, CDR1 is LNHDA and CDR2 SQIVND (reference sequence). V gave up 10 bases and J gave up 5 bases, with 12 bases separating them. The CDR3 is 12 amino acids. CDR3 DNA sequence: TGTGCCATGCGGGGCCGGGATCAGCCCCAGCATTTT. Residues: CAMRGRDQPQHF.

This clone is a singleton in its sample. V and J are TRBV9 and TRBJ2-7; 11 bases map to TRBD2. Per germline, CDR1 SGDLS and CDR2 YYNGEE. The CDR3 length is 17 residues. The V and J ends lost 0 bases and 2 bases, in that order; junction bases with no gene match: 7. The DNA for the CDR3 is TGTGCCAGCAGCGTAGGGTTAGCGGGAGGGTCGACCTACGAGCAGTACTTC. Encoded protein: CASSVGLAGGSTYEQYF.

This sequence joins TRBV28 and TRBJ2-3; TRBD1 agrees at 9 bases. Per germline, CDR1 MDHEN and CDR2 SYDVKM. The CDR3 extends over 16 amino acids. J lost 4 bases, V lost 0 bases, and 5 bases had no gene match. CDR3 protein: CASSLWMGTGSDTQYF. The CDR3, as DNA: TGTGCCAGCAGTTTATGGATGGGGACAGGGTCAGATACGCAGTATTTT.

The gene calls are TRBV9 and TRBJ1-3, with D unclear. Trimming took 0 bases from V and 0 from J, leaving 16 bases between them. The CDR3 is made up of 18 amino acids. Germline V gene lookup returns CDR1 SGDLS and CDR2 YYNGEE. The chain's CDR3 is CASSVAVSPGFSGNTIYF. CDR3 DNA sequence: TGTGCCAGCAGCGTAGCCGTGAGTCCGGGGTTCTCTGGAAACACCATATATTTT.

The gene calls are TRBV2 and TRBJ1-1, with D perhaps matching TRBD1 (5 bases). With 3 bases removed from V and 1 base from J, the gap between germline ends came to 9 bases. The CDR3 consists of 14 residues. Germline V gene sequence: CDR1 SNHLY, CDR2 FYNNEI. The CDR3: CASSDVDRNTEAFF. The CDR3 nucleotides are TGTGCCAGCAGTGATGTTGACAGGAACACTGAAGCTTTCTTT.

CDR3 sequence reads: CASSLEEFEQYF. CDR3 DNA sequence: TGTGCCAGCAGCTTGGAGGAGTTCGAGCAGTACTTC. This chain joins TRBV5-6 and TRBJ2-7, with no clear D. V lost 0 bases and J lost 6, with 7 bases in between. Germline CDR1 and CDR2: SGHDT and YYEEEE. This CDR3 has 12 residues.

The V gene is TRBV5-1, the J gene TRBJ2-3, with a tentative D call TRBD2 (6 bases). CDR1 and CDR2 (germline): SGHRS, YFSETQ. CDR3 length: 14 amino acids. Trimming pared 8 bases from V and 0 bases from J, leaving 13 bases between. Written as DNA, the CDR3 is TGCGCCAGTCACCCGGGAGCTAGCACAGATACGCAGTATTTT. Its protein product is CASHPGASTDTQYF.

The chain links TRBV7-3 to TRBJ2-2; 9 bases fit TRBD1. The V and J ends lost 5 bases and 2 bases, in that order; junction bases with no gene match: 3. The V gene's germline CDR1 is SGHTA and CDR2 FQGTGA. CDR3 size: 15 residues. This CDR3 is CASSPGQGNTGELFF. The CDR3 DNA follows: TGTGCCAGCAGCCCGGGACAGGGTAACACCGGGGAGCTGTTTTTT.

V gene TRBV11-1 combines with J gene TRBJ2-7; a weak D match, TRBD2 (6 bases). This CDR3 spans 16 amino acids. Trimming removed 3 bases at V and 2 bases at J, with 17 bases between. Germline CDR1 reads SGHAT; CDR2 reads FQDESV (reference sequence). In DNA, the CDR3 is TGTGCCAGCAGCTTGGGGGTGGACGGGAGTCCCTACGAGCAGTACTTC. Its translation is CASSLGVDGSPYEQYF.

J is TRBJ2-5 and V is TRBV28; the D gene is possibly TRBD2 (6 bases). The V end was cut by 2 bases, the J end by 5 bases, with 12 bases between. The CDR3 has 14 residues. Germline V gene data show CDR1 as MDHEN and CDR2 as SYDVKM. The DNA of the CDR3 is TGTGCCAGCAGTTTAAGGGACTTGAGGGAGACCCAGTACTTC. This codes for CASSLRDLRETQYF. Supplemented by reference TRBV28 and TRBJ2-5, the full variable domain reads DVKVTQSSRYLVKRTGEKVFLECVQDMDHENMFWYRQDPGLGLRLIYFSYDVKMKEKGDIPEGYSVSREKKERFSLILESASTNQTSMYLCASSLRDLRETQYFGPGTRLLVL.

J is TRBJ1-3 and V is TRBV28, with D uncertain. This CDR3 region has 14 residues. CDR1 and CDR2 (germline): MDHEN, SYDVKM. V was trimmed by 3 bases and J by 7 bases, leaving 13 bases between them. The CDR3 DNA sequence: TGTGCCAGCAGTTTTTTTGGGGAGTGGAACACCATATATTTT. Its translation is CASSFFGEWNTIYF.